This T cell receptor beta chain was found in a study of radiotherapy plus CTLA-4 blockade in lung cancer. Study summary: Of all patients, more than 15% responded objectively and 30% to 35% showed disease control.

This table comes from immunoSEQ multiplex PCR, and its TCRdb copy is limited to in-frame clones, with some not included. The sample consists of tens of thousands of clones, 70% to 90% of them appearing once. Focal radiation with ipilimumab CTLA-4 blockade was given to patients with chemo-refractory metastatic non-small-cell lung cancer. Note on this clone: Its cognate antigen is unknown.

Study-wide results and limits: Clones of tumor-derived TCRs expanded in blood after radiotherapy plus ipilimumab.

This TCR was recovered from a human donor with non-small cell lung cancer who had a partial response to radiotherapy plus ipilimumab. Sample: peripheral blood, taken from a patient treated with radiotherapy plus ipilimumab.

The CDR3 DNA reads TGTGCCAGCAGCACAGGGTTGAGAGGCTACACCTTC. Its protein product is CASSTGLRGYTF. The chain combines TRBV28 with TRBJ1-2, with a possible D match to TRBD1 (6 bases). Per the germline V gene, CDR1 is MDHEN and CDR2 is SYDVKM. The V end lost 6 bases, the J end lost 8 bases, and 13 bases lay between the germline ends. This CDR3 comprises 12 residues.